There are a few counts of the clone carrying this TCR beta chain. The data were taken from a study of blood T cell repertoires in COVID-19. Study summary: Italy, Spain and the United States were the sources of the convalescent and acute COVID-19 samples. Sample material is recorded as cDNA or gDNA derived from T cells, B-cell-depleted T cells, or PBMCs.

Sequencing was performed with immunoSEQ multiplex PCR; in TCRdb, only in-frame clones are kept and a portion is missing. This sample has 180,000 or so clones, with approximately 86% found just once. This CDR3 spans 16 amino acids. Looked up from germline, CDR1 is MNHEY and CDR2 is SMNVEV (reference sequence). Trimming left V 0 bases short and J 2 bases short, with 11 bases between. Sequenced input: peripheral blood. The source is a man aged 18 to 29 with acute or convalescent COVID-19. V is TRBV27 and J is TRBJ1-3, with D maybe TRBD1 (6 bases). CDR3 sequence: CASSLSGGATGNTIYF. In DNA form, the CDR3 reads TGTGCCAGCAGTTTATCGGGGGGGGCGACTGGAAACACCATATATTTT.